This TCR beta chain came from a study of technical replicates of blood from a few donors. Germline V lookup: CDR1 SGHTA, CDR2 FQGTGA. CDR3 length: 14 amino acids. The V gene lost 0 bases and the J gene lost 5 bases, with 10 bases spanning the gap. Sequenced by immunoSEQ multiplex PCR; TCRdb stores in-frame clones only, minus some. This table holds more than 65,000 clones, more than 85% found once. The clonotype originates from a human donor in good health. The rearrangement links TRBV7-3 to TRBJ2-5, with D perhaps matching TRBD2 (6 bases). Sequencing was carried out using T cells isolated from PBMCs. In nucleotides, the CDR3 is TGTGCCAGCAGCTTAACGGGGGGATTTGAGACCCAGTACTTC. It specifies CASSLTGGFETQYF.